This TCR beta chain was identified during a study of cytomegalovirus exposure and HLA in healthy donors. PCR amplification relied on 60 Vbeta primers (plus 13 Jbeta primers). Authors' methods: Roughly 11 million shared chains were among the roughly 80 million unique TCR beta chains that a later analysis counted. TCRdb keeps only in-frame clones here, not all; method: immunoSEQ multiplex PCR. The DNA gave D and trimming, while V, J and clone size come from that table. The data show tens of thousands of clones, with about 76% seen just once and 9.5% to 13% held by the top ten. Germline V gives CDR1 SGHDN, CDR2 FVKESK. V lost 2 bases and J lost 7, with 9 bases in between. This CDR3 comprises 13 residues. Study observations and caveats: The authors enumerated around 150 TCR beta chains as linked to cytomegalovirus.

Note on this clone: Its antigen is not known.

The sequence derives from a man aged 30 to 39 in good health and CMV-seropositive. The V gene is TRBV14, the J gene TRBJ2-1; possible D gene TRBD1, 5 bases. Material for sequencing was PBMCs. The CDR3 DNA reads as TGTGCCAGCAGCCAACTGACAGCTAATGAGCAGTTCTTC. This codes for CASSQLTANEQFF.